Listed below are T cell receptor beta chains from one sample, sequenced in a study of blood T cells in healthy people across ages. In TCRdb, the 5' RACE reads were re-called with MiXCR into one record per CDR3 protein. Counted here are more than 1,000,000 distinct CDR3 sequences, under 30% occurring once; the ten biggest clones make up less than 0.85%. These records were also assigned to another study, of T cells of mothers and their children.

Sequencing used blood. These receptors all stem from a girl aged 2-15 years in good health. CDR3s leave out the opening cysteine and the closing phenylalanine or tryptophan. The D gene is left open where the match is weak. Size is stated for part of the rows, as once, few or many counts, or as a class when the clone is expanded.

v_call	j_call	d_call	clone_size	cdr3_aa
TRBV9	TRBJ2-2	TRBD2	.	ASSPSSGGANGELF
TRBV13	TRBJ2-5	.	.	ASSELGEETQY
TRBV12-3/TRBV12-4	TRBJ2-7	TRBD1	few	ASSEIGNRGFFEQY
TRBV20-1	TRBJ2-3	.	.	SAIDPSTLDTQY
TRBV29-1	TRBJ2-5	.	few	SVDVVEETQY
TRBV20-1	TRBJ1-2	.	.	SATYAGYGYT
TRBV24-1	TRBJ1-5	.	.	ATSDLNNQPQH
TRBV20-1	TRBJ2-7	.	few	SARSRADYEQY
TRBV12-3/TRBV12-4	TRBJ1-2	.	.	ASSLAPPTGYGYT
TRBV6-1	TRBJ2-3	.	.	ASSTTGSGTQY
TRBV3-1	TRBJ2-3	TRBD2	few	ASSSSRPAGITDTQY
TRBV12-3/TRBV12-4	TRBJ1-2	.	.	ASSFGVSWGYT
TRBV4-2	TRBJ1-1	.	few	ASSQEIGWSGEAF
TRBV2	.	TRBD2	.	ASSADGGNDEQY
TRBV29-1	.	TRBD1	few	SVEVLTRDRVSYEQY
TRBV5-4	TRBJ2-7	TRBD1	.	ASSPGPGQSHEQY
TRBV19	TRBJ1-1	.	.	ASTMPGTEAF
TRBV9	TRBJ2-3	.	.	ASSVKSGSTDTQY
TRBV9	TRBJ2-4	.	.	ASSVRAYQDIQY
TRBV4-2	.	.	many	ASSQDLGYYEQY
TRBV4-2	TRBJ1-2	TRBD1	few	ASSQERGHYGYT
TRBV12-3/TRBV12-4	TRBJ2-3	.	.	ASRTDTDTQY
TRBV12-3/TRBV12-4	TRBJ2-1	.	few	ASPWGVFWYNEQF
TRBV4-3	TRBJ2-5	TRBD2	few	ASSQGSGAYQETQY
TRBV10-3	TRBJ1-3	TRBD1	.	ATIDRGSGNTIY
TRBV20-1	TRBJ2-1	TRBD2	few	SARTSGRVQDEQF
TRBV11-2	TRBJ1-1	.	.	ASSLRGAGAVNTEAF
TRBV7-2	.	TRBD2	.	ASSRGSGGKLNEQF
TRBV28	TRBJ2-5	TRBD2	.	ASNERERAKETQY
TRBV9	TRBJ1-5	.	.	AGSVDGRSSNQPQH
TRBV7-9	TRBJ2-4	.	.	ASSPDQNIQY
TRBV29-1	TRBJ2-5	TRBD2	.	SAQGGSGRIVGETQY
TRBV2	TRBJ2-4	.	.	ASSTPESSPKNIQY
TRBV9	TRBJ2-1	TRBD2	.	ASSPTSGYYNEQF
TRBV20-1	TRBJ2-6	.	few	SARLPSDSGANVLT
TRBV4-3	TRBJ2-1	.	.	ATYDGYNEQF
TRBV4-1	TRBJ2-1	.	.	ASSQETINYNEQF
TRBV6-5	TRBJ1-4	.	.	ASRRSEREKLF
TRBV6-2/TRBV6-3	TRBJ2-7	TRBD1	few	ASNLSIPGQGPYEQY
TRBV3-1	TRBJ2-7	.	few	ASSQGRVVEQY
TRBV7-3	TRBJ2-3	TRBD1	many	ASSSTGTTDTQY
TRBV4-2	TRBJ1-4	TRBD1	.	ASSQEPGQGGATNEKLF
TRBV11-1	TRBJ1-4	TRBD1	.	ASRPDLYSPGTGGALNEKLF
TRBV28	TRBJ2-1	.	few	ASSFMRLRSYNEQF
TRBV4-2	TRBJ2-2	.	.	ASSDVYTTGELF
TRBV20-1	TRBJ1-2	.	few	SAKEGAGYT
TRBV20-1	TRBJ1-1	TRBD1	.	SARGGQGSEAF
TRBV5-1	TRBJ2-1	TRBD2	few	ASSLASGRMGNEQF
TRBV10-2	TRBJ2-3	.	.	ATRGGGLSTDTQY
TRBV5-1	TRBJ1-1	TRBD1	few	ASKRDRDTEAF
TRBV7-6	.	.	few	ASSSPANGETQY
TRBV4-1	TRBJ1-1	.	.	ASSQDRTWMNTEAF
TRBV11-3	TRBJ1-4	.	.	ASSQQLRADEKLF
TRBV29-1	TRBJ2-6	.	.	SVVWRASGANVLT
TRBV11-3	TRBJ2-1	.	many	ASSLTGETYNEQF
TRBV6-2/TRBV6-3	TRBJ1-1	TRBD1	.	ASSQRGQLNTEAF
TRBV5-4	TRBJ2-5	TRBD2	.	ASSPAGGRYKETQY
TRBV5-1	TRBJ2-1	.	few	ASSLDPQNNEQF
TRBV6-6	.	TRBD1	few	ASGSRGNEQF
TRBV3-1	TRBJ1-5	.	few	ASSQGDTGIQPKPQH